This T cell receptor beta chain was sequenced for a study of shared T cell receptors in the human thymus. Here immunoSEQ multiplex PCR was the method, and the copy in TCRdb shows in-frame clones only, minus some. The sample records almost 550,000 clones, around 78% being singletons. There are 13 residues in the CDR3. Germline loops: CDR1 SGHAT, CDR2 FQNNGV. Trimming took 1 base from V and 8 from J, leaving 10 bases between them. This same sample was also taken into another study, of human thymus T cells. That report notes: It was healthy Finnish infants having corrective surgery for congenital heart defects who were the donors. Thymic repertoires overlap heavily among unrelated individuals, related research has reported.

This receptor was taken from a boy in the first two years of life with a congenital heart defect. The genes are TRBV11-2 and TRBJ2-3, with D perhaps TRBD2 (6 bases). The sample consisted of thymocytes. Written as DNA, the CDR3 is TGTGCCAGCAGCTTAGCTAGCGCCAGTACGCAGTATTTT. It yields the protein CASSLASASTQYF.